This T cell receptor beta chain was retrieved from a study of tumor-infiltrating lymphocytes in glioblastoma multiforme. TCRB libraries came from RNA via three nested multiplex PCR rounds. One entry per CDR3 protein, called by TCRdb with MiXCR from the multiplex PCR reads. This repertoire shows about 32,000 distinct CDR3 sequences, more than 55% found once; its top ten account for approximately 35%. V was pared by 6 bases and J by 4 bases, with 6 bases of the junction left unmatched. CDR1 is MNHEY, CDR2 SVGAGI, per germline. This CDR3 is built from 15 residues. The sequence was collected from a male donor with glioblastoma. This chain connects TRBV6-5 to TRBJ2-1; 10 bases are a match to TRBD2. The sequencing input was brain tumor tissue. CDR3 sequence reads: CASSEGTSVYNEQFF. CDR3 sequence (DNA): TGTGCCAGCAGCGAGGGGACTAGCGTATACAATGAGCAGTTCTTC.